The present entry profiles one T cell receptor beta chain with its context. The sample comes from a study of blood T cell repertoires in COVID-19. Whole-study context: T cells, B-cell-depleted T cells, or PBMCs supplied cDNA or gDNA.

The table came from immunoSEQ multiplex PCR; TCRdb's copy has only in-frame clones and leaves some out. The sample contains about 250,000 clones, approximately 83% of which appear only once. Participants were placed into cohorts based on the clinical history they reported. Either two negative PCRs, clearance, or symptom resolution qualified Cohort 3 donors as recovered. The V segment lost 2 bases and the J segment 4 bases; nucleotides outside the gene matches: 4. Germline V CDR1 and CDR2: KGHDR, SFDVKD. The CDR3 loop spans 16 amino acids. The V and J genes are TRBV24-1 and TRBJ2-5; 12 nucleotides agree with TRBD1. Sequencing was performed on PBMCs or T cells enriched from blood (not recorded which). The source of this sequence is a woman aged 25 to 39 who had recovered from COVID-19. DNA for the CDR3: TGTGCCACCAGTGATTCCGGGACAGGGGGCGGAGAGACCCAGTACTTC. Translation gives CATSDSGTGGGETQYF.